The 21 T cell receptor beta chains in this list originate from one sample, sequenced in a study of CD8 T cells in ankylosing spondylitis. Each CDR3 protein gets one entry after TCRdb re-called the 5' RACE reads with MiXCR. The sample shows a few hundred thousand distinct CDR3 sequences, around 10% of them seen only once. Sequenced material: blood, either unsorted or a sorted T cell fraction (not recorded which). Every receptor here comes from a male donor with ankylosing spondylitis or in good health (not recorded which).

In nucleotides, the CDR3 is TGTGCCATGGGCCCCGAACAGGGGGCCAATGAGCAGTTCTTC. Its protein product is CAMGPEQGANEQFF. This chain uses TRBV4-2 with TRBJ2-1; 9 bases are shared with TRBD1. This CDR3 region has 14 residues. Germline values: CDR1 LGHNA, CDR2 YNFKEQ. With 10 bases clipped from V and 6 bases from J, the junction kept 10 bases outside the gene matches.

This clonotype was counted many times. This chain uses TRBV5-1 with TRBJ2-5; 7 bases agree with TRBD2. The CDR3 contains 14 residues. V gave up 2 bases and J gave up 4 bases; unmatched junction bases: 5. CDR1 is SGHRS and CDR2 is YFSETQ in the germline V gene. For the CDR3, the DNA is TGCGCCAGCAGCTTCTGGGGGGGACGAGAGACCCAGTACTTC. It is translated as CASSFWGGRETQYF.

The rearrangement links TRBV2 to TRBJ2-3; 11 nucleotides match TRBD2. Germline V gives CDR1 SNHLY, CDR2 FYNNEI. J lost 3 bases, V lost 8 bases, and 4 bases had no gene match. The CDR3 length is 14 residues. Here the CDR3 reads CASGSSGGTDTQYF. The CDR3, as DNA: TGTGCCAGCGGCTCTAGCGGGGGGACAGATACGCAGTATTTT.

A note on this clonotype: A much larger clone differs from this one at a single base, so this may be a read error. The rearrangement links TRBV9 to TRBJ2-7; tentative D call: TRBD2 (5 bases). This CDR3 contains 15 residues. Trimming left V 5 bases short and J 2 bases short, with 17 bases between. The germline V gene has CDR1 SGDLS and CDR2 YYNGEE. The CDR3 sequence is CASSLTWELAYEQYF. The CDR3 bases are TGTGCCAGCAGTCTAACCTGGGAGTTAGCCTACGAGCAGTACTTC.

This clonotype was found many times. The rearrangement uses TRBV10-3 and TRBJ1-5, with 7 bases fitting TRBD1. CDR1 is ENHRY, CDR2 SYGVKD, per germline. With 9 bases clipped from V and 7 bases from J, the junction kept 6 bases outside the gene matches. The CDR3 runs 12 residues. The CDR3 DNA sequence: TGTGCCATACAGGGGTTTGACCAGCCCCAGCATTTT. Its translation is CAIQGFDQPQHF.

Many counts were recorded for this clonotype. The chain joins TRBV20-1 to TRBJ1-4; D gene ambiguous. The length of the CDR3 is 11 residues. Trimming shortened V by 3 bases and J by 5 bases, and 4 bases separated the two germline ends. Per germline, CDR1 DFQATT and CDR2 SNEGSKA (reference sequence). The DNA for the CDR3 is TGCAGTGCTAGGAAAAATGAAAAACTGTTTTTT. Translating gives CSARKNEKLFF.

This clonotype came up a few times. The CDR3 loop reads CASSHFVGYSYEQYF. CDR3 DNA: TGTGCCAGCAGCCACTTTGTAGGATACTCCTACGAGCAGTACTTC. The chain carries TRBV7-3 and TRBJ2-7; D is unresolved. The CDR3 consists of 15 residues. Between the trimmed V and J ends, which lost 5 bases and 0 bases, there was a span of 14 bases. CDR1 is SGHTA and CDR2 is FQGTGA in the germline V gene.

This clonotype was counted ten times or more. This chain joins TRBV9 and TRBJ1-6, with D hard to call. The CDR3 is 16 amino acids. The V end was cut by 4 bases, the J end by 6 bases, with 17 bases between. The V gene's germline CDR1 is SGDLS and CDR2 YYNGEE. CDR3 sequence (DNA): TGTGCCAGCAGCCCGGACCCAGGAGGGCTTAATTCACCCCTCCACTTT. The encoded protein is CASSPDPGGLNSPLHF.

The chain is built from TRBV2 and TRBJ1-6; no clear D gene. In germline, CDR1 is SNHLY, CDR2 FYNNEI. The CDR3 consists of 13 residues. The V end lost 7 bases, the J end lost 3 bases, and 7 bases lay between the germline ends. CDR3 nucleotides: TGTGCCAGCAAGGACGACTATAATTCACCCCTCCACTTT. Translated: CASKDDYNSPLHF.

This clonotype was observed many times. The rearrangement uses TRBV12-3 or TRBV12-4 and TRBJ2-7; tentative D call: TRBD1 (6 bases). The CDR3 consists of 14 residues. Trimming stripped 5 bases from V and 2 bases from J, with 13 bases between. The CDR3: CASSPDRRTYEQYF. For the CDR3, the DNA is TGTGCCAGCAGTCCCGACAGGAGGACCTACGAGCAGTACTTC.

This clonotype was found many times. The chain uses TRBV12-3 or TRBV12-4 and TRBJ2-1; D uncertain. The length of the CDR3 is 11 residues. V was shortened by 8 bases and J by 7 bases, with 9 bases between the two germline ends. The CDR3 region has the DNA TGTGCCAGCGGCCCTTTAAATGAGCAGTTCTTC. Residues: CASGPLNEQFF.

This clonotype appeared many times. The V and J genes are TRBV7-6 and TRBJ2-1; D possibly corresponds to TRBD1 (7 bases). Germline assignment: CDR1 SGHVS and CDR2 FNYEAQ. The CDR3 runs to 14 residues. Trimming removed 5 bases from V and 10 bases from J, with 18 bases in between. The CDR3 DNA reads as TGTGCCAGCAGCCCCAGGGGGGCAGGTATCGAGCAGTTCTTC. Protein product: CASSPRGAGIEQFF. Variable domain in full (rest from reference TRBV7-6 and TRBJ2-1): GAGVSQSPRYKVTKRGQDVALRCDPISGHVSLYWYRQALGQGPEFLTYFNYEAQQDKSGLPNDRFSAERPEGSISTLTIQRTEQRDSAMYRCASSPRGAGIEQFFGPGTRLTVL.

This clonotype showed up many times. V usage is TRBV4-1 and J usage is TRBJ2-5; the match to TRBD2 covers 7 bases. This CDR3 contains 16 residues. The junction had 6 bases not matched to a gene; V was cut back by 0 bases and J by 2 bases. Germline CDR1 and CDR2: MGHRA and YSYEKL. The CDR3 nucleotides are TGCGCCAGCAGCCAAGATCTGGGTAGCGGGCAAGAGACCCAGTACTTC. Translated, it gives CASSQDLGSGQETQYF.

The J gene is TRBJ2-3, the V gene TRBV20-1, with a possible D match to TRBD2 (5 bases). The CDR3 is made up of 12 amino acids. The germline gives CDR1 DFQATT, CDR2 SNEGSKA (reference sequence). Trimming stripped 0 bases from V and 5 bases from J, with 6 bases between. CDR3 in amino acids: CSAREGLDTQYF. DNA for the CDR3: TGCAGTGCTAGAGAAGGACTAGATACGCAGTATTTT.

This clonotype came up a few times. This chain joins TRBV20-1 and TRBJ1-1; no definite D call. V shed 3 bases and J shed 10 bases, with 12 bases lying between them. Germline V lookup: CDR1 DFQATT, CDR2 SNEGSKA (reference sequence). The CDR3 runs to 11 residues. The CDR3 region is CSARGFSGAFF. The CDR3 bases are TGCAGTGCTAGGGGGTTTTCGGGAGCTTTCTTT.

The sample holds many counts of this clonotype. The V call is TRBV10-3, the J call TRBJ2-3, with 7 bases that match TRBD1. Looked up from germline, CDR1 is ENHRY and CDR2 is SYGVKD. V trimming: 10 bases; J trimming: 4 bases; junction bases outside the gene matches: 11. CDR3 length: 14 amino acids. The CDR3: CATGDSAVPDTQYF. The CDR3 nucleotides are TGTGCCACCGGGGACAGTGCGGTCCCAGATACGCAGTATTTT.

This clonotype has ten or more counts. The V call is TRBV20-1, the J call TRBJ2-7; 14 nucleotides match TRBD2. The CDR3 loop spans 14 amino acids. Trimming cost V 0 bases and J 10 bases; bases outside gene matches: 5. Germline V lookup: CDR1 DFQATT, CDR2 SNEGSKA (reference sequence). The CDR3 reads CSAREGTSGRTQYF. The CDR3 nucleotides read TGCAGTGCTAGAGAAGGGACTAGCGGGAGAACCCAGTACTTC.

The chain employs TRBV3-1 and TRBJ2-4, with D unresolved. The germline V gene encodes CDR1 LGHDT and CDR2 YNNKEL (reference sequence). V was trimmed by 0 bases and J by 7 bases, leaving 7 bases between them. This CDR3 contains 13 residues. CDR3 loop: CASSQDALNIQYF. As DNA, the CDR3 is TGTGCCAGCAGCCAAGACGCCCTGAACATTCAGTACTTC.

In its sample, this clonotype was seen many times. The chain has TRBV6-1 and TRBJ1-6; 8 bases fit TRBD1. Germline CDR1 is MNHNS and CDR2 is SASEGT. This CDR3 is 14 amino acids long. J was trimmed by 5 bases and V by 7 bases; bases with no gene match: 4. CDR3 DNA sequence: TGTGCCAGCACTCAGGGGGCTAATAATTCACCCCTCCACTTT. Amino acid sequence: CASTQGANNSPLHF.

This clonotype was found a few times. The chain is built from TRBV14 and TRBJ2-5; 10 nucleotides match TRBD2. The length of the CDR3 is 14 residues. J was trimmed by 7 bases and V by 0 bases; bases with no gene match: 2. Germline V gene sequence: CDR1 SGHDN, CDR2 FVKESK. The CDR3 nucleotides read TGTGCCAGCAGCCAAGATCGACTAGCGGGGACCCAGTACTTC. Protein: CASSQDRLAGTQYF.

This clonotype was counted a few times. The chain carries TRBV29-1 and TRBJ1-5; D might be TRBD1 (5 bases). Germline-derived CDR1 and CDR2 are SQVTM and ANQGSEA. The length of the CDR3 is 13 residues. Trimming removed 2 bases at V and 4 bases at J, with 9 bases between. For the CDR3, the DNA is TGCAGCGTTGAAAGTGGGGCGAATCAGCCCCAGCATTTT. It encodes CSVESGANQPQHF. The full variable domain, its missing parts supplied by reference TRBV29-1 and TRBJ1-5, is SAVISQKPSRDICQRGTSLTIQCQVDSQVTMMFWYRQQPGQSLTLIATANQGSEATYESGFVIDKFPISRPNLTFSTLTVSNMSPEDSSIYLCSVESGANQPQHFGDGTRLSIL.